Listed here is a single T cell receptor (beta chain). Clones were read by immunoSEQ multiplex PCR, and TCRdb kept only the in-frame ones, dropping some. The repertoire holds about 72,000 clones, with 91% as singletons. This entry comes from a study of T cell changes during pregnancy in multiple sclerosis. Trimming took 3 bases from V and 5 from J; bases not matched to a gene: 11. Per germline, CDR1 SGHAT and CDR2 FQNNGV. The CDR3 is 16 amino acids. Sequences were derived from peripheral blood, sampled in the third trimester of pregnancy. This chain joins TRBV11-2 and TRBJ2-5; 8 bases fit TRBD2. The receptor was isolated from a female donor in good health, enrolled as a control in a pregnancy study. This chain's CDR3 is CASSFRGAGEGETQYF. CDR3 nucleotide sequence: TGTGCCAGCAGCTTCAGAGGAGCGGGAGAGGGGGAGACCCAGTACTTC.